What follows is one T cell receptor (beta chain) and its context. Antigen specificity is unknown. The sample belongs to a study of radiation and T cells in renal cell carcinoma. Assay: immunoSEQ multiplex PCR; the TCRdb copy retains only in-frame clones and omits some. The sample has 87,000 or so clones, 86% seen once. Germline CDR1 and CDR2: LNHDA and SQIVND (reference sequence). CDR3 length: 14 residues. V lost 7 bases to trimming and J lost 4 bases; unmatched junction nucleotides: 9. This sample's time point: baseline pretreatment blood. Treatment: 15 Gy SBRT to primary tumor, nephrectomy 4 weeks later. Blood was sampled at baseline, 2 weeks and 4 weeks after SBRT. This renal cell carcinoma was of the clear cell type. Study-level results: From baseline, blood top tumor clonotypes peaked at 2 weeks post-radiation.

This material consisted of blood, taken from a patient whose treatment included radiotherapy and nephrectomy. This clonotype was obtained from a man over 45 with renal cell carcinoma. The chain carries TRBV19 and TRBJ1-2; 7 bases line up with TRBD1. The CDR3 loop reads CASISGQRTYGYTF. The CDR3 bases are TGTGCCAGTATCTCGGGACAGCGAACCTATGGCTACACCTTC.